The 25 T cell receptor beta chains listed next were all sequenced from one sample in a study of shared clonotypes between healthy human individuals. The table came from immunoSEQ multiplex PCR; TCRdb's copy has only in-frame clones and leaves some out. Here the sample spans a few million clones, more than 80% being singletons. Sequenced material: naive CD4+ T cells sorted from blood. This sample's subset: CD45RA+ positively selected. These TCRs come from a man aged 18 to 35 in good health.

J is TRBJ2-2 and V is TRBV7-2; TRBD2 matches at 7 bases. Germline CDR1 and CDR2: SGHTA and FQGNSA. Trimming cost V 4 bases and J 1 base; bases outside gene matches: 6. The CDR3 runs 16 residues. DNA for the CDR3: TGTGCCAGCAGCTATAGACTAGCCCAGAACACCGGGGAGCTGTTTTTT. Encoded protein: CASSYRLAQNTGELFF.

V is TRBV2 and J is TRBJ2-5, with 8 positions matching TRBD2. The CDR3 loop spans 14 amino acids. Trimming cost V 6 bases and J 5 bases; bases outside gene matches: 8. Germline CDR1 and CDR2: SNHLY and FYNNEI. DNA for the CDR3: TGTGCCAGCAGGATAAGACTAGCGATGGAGACCCAGTACTTC. Amino acid sequence: CASRIRLAMETQYF.

This chain joins TRBV25-1 and TRBJ2-1, with a tentative D call TRBD1 (5 bases). Germline CDR1 is MGHDK and CDR2 is SYGVNS. The ends were cut back, 3 bases at V and 14 bases at J, with 14 bases in the middle. CDR3 length equals 12 residues. The CDR3 is CASSDQGIREFF. The CDR3 DNA is TGTGCCAGCAGTGATCAGGGTATCCGCGAGTTCTTC.

The V gene is TRBV29-1, the J gene TRBJ2-7, with 12 nucleotides matching TRBD2. V dropped 0 bases and J dropped 0; count of bases not matched to a gene: 9. The CDR3 totals 18 residues. Germline CDR1 reads SQVTM; CDR2 reads ANQGSEA. CDR3 protein: CSVEDRRLAGDISYEQYF. CDR3 bases: TGCAGCGTTGAAGATAGGAGACTAGCGGGGGACATCTCCTACGAGCAGTACTTC.

This clone was seen more than once but under ten times. The sample holds other DNA sequences that translate to the same CDR3. The genes are TRBV28 and TRBJ2-2; D is uncertain. Trimming removed 3 bases from V and 8 bases from J, with 4 bases in between. The CDR3 runs 11 residues. CDR1 is MDHEN and CDR2 is SYDVKM in the germline V gene. DNA for the CDR3: TGTGCCAGCAGTTTGGTTGGGGAGCTGTTTTTT. This codes for CASSLVGELFF.

J is TRBJ1-5 and V is TRBV6-1; unclear D gene. V was trimmed by 0 bases and J by 1 base, leaving 7 bases between them. The CDR3 contains 15 residues. The germline V gene has CDR1 MNHNS and CDR2 SASEGT. The CDR3 nucleotides are TGTGCCAGCAGTGAAGCCCGGAAAAGCAATCAGCCCCAGCATTTT. Translating gives CASSEARKSNQPQHF.

The V and J genes are TRBV5-1 and TRBJ1-1, with 9 bases identical to TRBD1. V gave up 4 bases and J gave up 7 bases; unmatched junction bases: 8. CDR1 and CDR2 (germline): SGHRS, YFSETQ. This CDR3 has 14 residues. CDR3 protein: CASSRGTGWDEAFF. The DNA for the CDR3 is TGCGCCAGCAGCAGGGGGACAGGGTGGGATGAAGCTTTCTTT.

This chain uses TRBV10-3 with TRBJ1-1; D gene uncertain. The germline V gene encodes CDR1 ENHRY and CDR2 SYGVKD. The V gene lost 2 bases and the J gene lost 1 base, with 8 bases spanning the gap. This CDR3 is built from 14 residues. This CDR3 reads CAISEPEPNTEAFF. CDR3 nucleotides: TGTGCCATCAGTGAGCCAGAGCCGAACACTGAAGCTTTCTTT.

This rearrangement joins TRBV7-2 to TRBJ2-7; D is unclear. CDR3 length: 16 amino acids. Trimming pared 2 bases from V and 2 bases from J, leaving 16 bases between. In germline, CDR1 is SGHTA, CDR2 FQGNSA. This CDR3 is CASSLNRGIRPYEQYF. The CDR3 DNA reads as TGTGCCAGCAGCTTAAACCGTGGCATACGACCCTACGAGCAGTACTTC.

The genes are TRBV30 and TRBJ2-3; possibly TRBD2 for D (5 bases). CDR3 length equals 14 residues. Germline assignment: CDR1 GTSNPN and CDR2 SVGIG (reference sequence). Trimming pared 4 bases from V and 0 bases from J, leaving 11 bases between. This chain's CDR3 is CAWKRAKSTDTQYF. DNA of the CDR3: TGTGCCTGGAAGAGGGCGAAAAGCACAGATACGCAGTATTTT.

The rearrangement links TRBV7-8 to TRBJ1-1, with TRBD1 as a possible D gene (6 bases). The V gene's germline CDR1 is SGHVS and CDR2 FQNEAQ. V lost 3 bases to trimming and J lost 4 bases, with 18 bases between them. This CDR3 has 16 amino acids. The CDR3 DNA is TGTGCCAGCAGCTTCGGACCGCCAGGGGTGGGCACTGAAGCTTTCTTT. Encoded protein: CASSFGPPGVGTEAFF.

The chain employs TRBV19 and TRBJ1-1; D perhaps matches TRBD1 (5 bases). Trimming took off 4 bases at V and 0 bases at J, with 12 bases between the two ends. There are 15 residues in the CDR3. Per the germline V gene, CDR1 is LNHDA and CDR2 is SQIVND (reference sequence). The CDR3 is CASSTAGTVNTEAFF. CDR3 bases: TGTGCCAGTAGTACCGCCGGGACGGTGAACACTGAAGCTTTCTTT. Supplemented by reference TRBV19 and TRBJ1-1, the full variable domain reads DGGITQSPKYLFRKEGQNVTLSCEQNLNHDAMYWYRQDPGQGLRLIYYSQIVNDFQKGDIAEGYSVSREKKESFPLTVTSAQKNPTAFYLCASSTAGTVNTEAFFGQGTRLTVV.

The chain is built from TRBV9 and TRBJ1-3, with 10 bases matching TRBD1. The CDR3 totals 16 residues. CDR1 and CDR2 (germline): SGDLS, YYNGEE. Trimming took 4 bases from V and 0 from J; bases not matched to a gene: 4. The CDR3 loop is CASSTGQGTSGNTIYF. The CDR3 nucleotides are TGTGCCAGCAGCACGGGACAGGGGACCTCTGGAAACACCATATATTTT.

V is TRBV27 and J is TRBJ2-3; D call uncertain. V was clipped by 6 bases and J by 1 base, with 11 bases between them. Germline V gene data show CDR1 as MNHEY and CDR2 as SMNVEV (reference sequence). The CDR3 sequence is 14 residues long. The CDR3 DNA reads as TGTGCCAGCAGCCGGGTAGGCCGCACAGATACGCAGTATTTT. Protein product: CASSRVGRTDTQYF.

The rearrangement uses TRBV9 and TRBJ1-2; TRBD1 aligns across 7 bases. In germline, CDR1 is SGDLS, CDR2 YYNGEE. The length of the CDR3 is 15 residues. V gave up 3 bases and J gave up 6 bases; unmatched junction bases: 11. The DNA for the CDR3 is TGTGCCAGCAGCGCGTCAGGGGGGCAGTGGGATGGCTACACCTTC. It specifies CASSASGGQWDGYTF.

The chain combines TRBV4-3 with TRBJ2-7, with TRBD2 as a possible D gene (6 bases). The germline V gene has CDR1 LGHNA and CDR2 YSLEER. The CDR3 is 13 residues long. The germline V and J ends were trimmed by 0 bases and 5 bases, with 8 bases remaining between them. The CDR3 region is CASSQEGGNEQYF. In DNA, the CDR3 is TGCGCCAGCAGCCAAGAAGGCGGGAACGAGCAGTACTTC.

Concerning this clone itself: The same CDR3 arises from other DNA sequences in this sample as well. The chain employs TRBV9 and TRBJ2-5, with 7 bases matching TRBD2. Germline V CDR1 and CDR2: SGDLS, YYNGEE. This CDR3 comprises 14 residues. Trimming removed 2 bases from V and 3 bases from J; junction bases left unmatched: 4. DNA for the CDR3: TGTGCCAGCAGCGTGGGAGGGGCCAAAGAGACCCAGTACTTC. It yields the protein CASSVGGAKETQYF.

The chain recombines TRBV27 with TRBJ1-5, with D possibly matching TRBD1 (5 bases). The CDR3 spans 17 residues. The germline gives CDR1 MNHEY, CDR2 SMNVEV (reference sequence). With 0 bases removed from V and 4 bases from J, the gap between germline ends came to 16 bases. In DNA form, the CDR3 reads TGTGCCAGCAGTTTATCGGGACGGTGGCAGGGTAATCAGCCCCAGCATTTT. Translation gives CASSLSGRWQGNQPQHF.

This chain connects TRBV6-5 to TRBJ2-7; TRBD1 matches 8 bases. Germline assignment: CDR1 MNHEY and CDR2 SVGAGI. After removal of 0 bases from V and 3 bases from J, the junction contained 4 bases not matched to a gene. The CDR3 consists of 15 residues. The CDR3 DNA sequence: TGTGCCAGCAGTTACTCTCCAGGGGGCATCTACGAGCAGTACTTC. It is translated as CASSYSPGGIYEQYF.

This clone has just one count. The rearrangement uses TRBV5-1 and TRBJ1-5, with no clear D. Trimming left V 2 bases short and J 3 bases short, with 12 bases between. The CDR3 is 15 amino acids. Looked up from germline, CDR1 is SGHRS and CDR2 is YFSETQ. The CDR3 region is CASSFLTAPNQPQHF. The CDR3 nucleotides are TGCGCCAGCAGCTTCTTAACCGCCCCCAATCAGCCCCAGCATTTT.

Points on this clone: This specimen includes other DNA sequences encoding the same CDR3. The chain uses TRBV5-1 and TRBJ1-2; unclear D gene. Trimming cost V 0 bases and J 5 bases, with 11 bases left between them. Germline CDR1 reads SGHRS; CDR2 reads YFSETQ. The CDR3 totals 14 residues. In DNA form, the CDR3 reads TGCGCCAGCAGCTTGGGGGCGGAGAATTATGGCTACACCTTC. It encodes CASSLGAENYGYTF.

Points on this clone: Other DNA sequences from this sample encode an identical CDR3 as well. The CDR3 protein is CSVDRAGTGELFF. CDR3 DNA sequence: TGCAGCGTCGACAGGGCGGGCACCGGGGAGCTGTTTTTT. The chain uses TRBV29-1 and TRBJ2-2, with 7 bases matching TRBD1. Germline loops: CDR1 SQVTM, CDR2 ANQGSEA. J was trimmed by 4 bases and V by 6 bases; bases with no gene match: 5. The CDR3 is 13 residues long.

The chain is built from TRBV6-1 and TRBJ1-6; tentatively, D is TRBD1 (5 bases). Trimming stripped 0 bases from V and 6 bases from J, with 15 bases between. CDR1 MNHNS and CDR2 SASEGT come from the germline V gene. The CDR3 runs 17 residues. The CDR3: CASSEAQWGRGNSPLHF. The CDR3 DNA sequence: TGTGCCAGCAGTGAAGCCCAATGGGGAAGGGGTAATTCACCCCTCCACTTT.

V and J are TRBV9 and TRBJ2-1; D might be TRBD2 (5 bases). The CDR3 is 16 residues long. Germline loops: CDR1 SGDLS, CDR2 YYNGEE. With 0 bases removed from V and 7 bases from J, the gap between germline ends came to 17 bases. In DNA, the CDR3 is TGTGCCAGCAGCGTAGAATCCGGGGTAGGTTGGAATGAGCAGTTCTTC. Protein sequence: CASSVESGVGWNEQFF.

CDR3 region: CASSETSSGINEQFF. In nucleotides, the CDR3 is TGCGCCAGCAGCGAGACATCTAGCGGGATCAATGAGCAGTTCTTC. The chain links TRBV5-1 to TRBJ2-1, with 9 positions matching TRBD2. This CDR3 has 15 amino acids. The V gene's germline CDR1 is SGHRS and CDR2 YFSETQ. V gave up 4 bases and J gave up 6 bases; unmatched junction bases: 8.